These 11 T cell receptor beta chains share one sample of origin, sequenced in a study of naive and memory T cell subsets. The beta constant-region primer was an equimolar mix of two oligonucleotides covering TRBC1 and TRBC2. Nested alpha and beta constant-region primers with the SP2 primer drove four PCR rounds on ligated cDNA. TCRdb itself ran the UMI-ligation and nested PCR reads through MiXCR, one entry per CDR3 protein. The repertoire has over 110,000 distinct CDR3 sequences, about 20% of them found once; the top ten carry 0.55% to 0.75%. These TCRs' antigens remain unknown. Study-wide results and caveats: Especially in CD8 cells, naive repertoires contained a few larger clonotypes, possibly CD45RA-re-expressing memory cells.

Sample: naive CD8+ T cells from blood. These receptors all come from a human donor in good health.

This clonotype was seen more than once but under ten times. This sequence joins TRBV27 and TRBJ2-7; the D is unclear. From germline, CDR1 is MNHEY and CDR2 SMNVEV (reference sequence). The CDR3 loop spans 13 amino acids. Trimming pared 4 bases from V and 1 base from J, leaving 8 bases between. The CDR3 spells CASSWQVSYEQYF. The CDR3 bases are TGTGCCAGCAGTTGGCAGGTATCCTACGAGCAGTACTTC.

The chain couples TRBV6-5 to TRBJ2-1; no clear D gene. Germline V gene lookup returns CDR1 MNHEY and CDR2 SVGAGI. Trimming stripped 1 base from V and 6 bases from J, with 10 bases between. The CDR3 loop spans 14 amino acids. CDR3 amino acids: CASSYLDRFNEQFF. The CDR3 DNA follows: TGTGCCAGCAGTTACTTGGATCGATTCAATGAGCAGTTCTTC.

This clonotype was seen a handful of times. This chain uses TRBV12-3 or TRBV12-4 with TRBJ2-1; a possible D gene is TRBD2 (7 bases). V lost 1 base to trimming and J lost 4 bases, with 26 bases between them. The CDR3 totals 20 residues. The CDR3 loop reads CASSLGGGEGSLPPYNEQFF. Written as DNA, the CDR3 is TGTGCCAGCAGTTTAGGAGGGGGGGAGGGTAGTTTACCCCCGTACAATGAGCAGTTCTTC.

The chain recombines TRBV5-6 with TRBJ2-1; possible D gene TRBD2, 6 bases. The ends were cut back, 4 bases at V and 8 bases at J, with 16 bases in the middle. This CDR3 is 14 amino acids long. The germline gives CDR1 SGHDT, CDR2 YYEEEE. The CDR3 DNA reads TGTGCCAGCAGCCCCGGAACTAGCTTCCATGAGCAGTTCTTC. Its translation: CASSPGTSFHEQFF.

This chain connects TRBV12-3 or TRBV12-4 to TRBJ2-3, with 8 bases lining up with TRBD1. The CDR3 contains 14 residues. V lost 7 bases and J lost 4; bases outside the gene matches: 7. In nucleotides, the CDR3 is TGTGCCAGCACCGACAGGGGACCTTCAGATACGCAGTATTTT. This encodes CASTDRGPSDTQYF.

V is TRBV11-2 and J is TRBJ2-7, with TRBD1 identical over 9 bases. CDR3 length: 14 residues. V dropped 5 bases and J dropped 7; count of bases not matched to a gene: 9. Germline V CDR1 and CDR2: SGHAT, FQNNGV. The CDR3: CASSVDRGSREQYF. In nucleotides, the CDR3 is TGTGCCAGCAGCGTGGACAGGGGATCGAGAGAGCAGTACTTC.

This chain links TRBV14 with TRBJ2-1; TRBD2 agrees at 7 bases. V was pared by 0 bases and J by 4 bases, with 6 bases of the junction left unmatched. The CDR3 has 16 amino acids. Germline V gene lookup returns CDR1 SGHDN and CDR2 FVKESK. The CDR3 region has the DNA TGTGCCAGCAGCCAAGAAACAACTAGCGTGTACAATGAGCAGTTCTTC. As protein: CASSQETTSVYNEQFF. Full variable domain (rest looked up from reference TRBV14 and TRBJ2-1): EAGVTQFPSHSVIEKGQTVTLRCDPISGHDNLYWYRRVMGKEIKFLLHFVKESKQDESGMPNNRFLAERTGGTYSTLKVQPAELEDSGVYFCASSQETTSVYNEQFFGPGTRLTVL.

The rearrangement joins TRBV18 to TRBJ2-7; D perhaps matches TRBD1 (6 bases). Germline V gives CDR1 KGHSH, CDR2 LQKENI. This CDR3 spans 14 amino acids. V was trimmed by 3 bases and J by 3 bases, leaving 12 bases between them. This chain's CDR3 is CASSPDRISYEQYF. Here the CDR3 DNA reads TGTGCCAGCTCACCCGACAGGATAAGCTACGAGCAGTACTTC.

A word on this clonotype: Germline and junction disagree at one end, which may indicate a read error. The V gene is TRBV11-2, the J gene TRBJ2-5, with 9 nucleotides matching TRBD2. The CDR3 spans 15 residues. Germline V gene sequence: CDR1 SGHAT, CDR2 FQNNGV. CDR3 coding DNA: TGTGCCAGCAGCTTAGAAAGGACGCGGGAGGGCCCCAGTAACTTC. Its translation is CASSLERTREGPSNF.

This clonotype was detected once. The rearrangement joins TRBV2 to TRBJ2-7; D is uncertain. V was clipped by 8 bases and J by 3 bases, with 20 bases between them. CDR3 size: 15 residues. From germline, CDR1 is SNHLY and CDR2 FYNNEI. CDR3 amino acids: CASGPGFSKHYEQYF. The DNA of the CDR3 is TGTGCCAGCGGCCCCGGTTTCTCGAAGCACTACGAGCAGTACTTC.

On this clonotype: This may arise from a read error, as a much more abundant clone is one base away. V gene TRBV28 combines with J gene TRBJ1-3; D is uncertain. This CDR3 contains 15 residues. Per germline, CDR1 MDHEN and CDR2 SYDVKM. Trimming removed 1 base at V and 2 bases at J, with 9 bases between. The CDR3 DNA sequence: TGTGCCAGCAGTTTATTAGGCCGGACTGGAAACACCATATATTTT. Translated: CASSLLGRTGNTIYF.